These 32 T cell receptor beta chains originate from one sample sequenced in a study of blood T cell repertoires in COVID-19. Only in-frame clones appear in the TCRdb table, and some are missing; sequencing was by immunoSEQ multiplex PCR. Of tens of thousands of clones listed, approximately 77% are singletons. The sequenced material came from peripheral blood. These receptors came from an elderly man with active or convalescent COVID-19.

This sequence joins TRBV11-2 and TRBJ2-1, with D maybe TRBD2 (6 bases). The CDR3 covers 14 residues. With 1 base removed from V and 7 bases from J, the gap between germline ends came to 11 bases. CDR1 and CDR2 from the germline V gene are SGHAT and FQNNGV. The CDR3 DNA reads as TGTGCCAGCAGCTTAGCCGGGAGTAGGAATGAGCAGTTCTTC. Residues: CASSLAGSRNEQFF. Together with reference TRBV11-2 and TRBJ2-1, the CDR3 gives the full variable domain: EAGVAQSPRYKIIEKRQSVAFWCNPISGHATLYWYQQILGQGPKLLIQFQNNGVVDDSQLPKDRFSAERLKGVDSTLKIQPAKLEDSAVYLCASSLAGSRNEQFFGPGTRLTVL.

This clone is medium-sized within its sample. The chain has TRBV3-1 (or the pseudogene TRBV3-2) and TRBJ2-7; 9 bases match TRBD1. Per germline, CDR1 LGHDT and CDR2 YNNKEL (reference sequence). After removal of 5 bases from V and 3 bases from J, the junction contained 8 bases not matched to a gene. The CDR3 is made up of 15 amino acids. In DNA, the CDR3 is TGTGCCAGCAGCGATTTGACAGGGGGGTACTACGAGCAGTACTTC. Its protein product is CASSDLTGGYYEQYF.

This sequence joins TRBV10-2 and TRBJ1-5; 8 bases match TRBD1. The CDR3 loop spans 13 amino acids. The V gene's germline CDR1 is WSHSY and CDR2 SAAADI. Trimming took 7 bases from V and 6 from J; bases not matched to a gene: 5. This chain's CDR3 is CASTRDRSQPQHF. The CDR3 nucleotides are TGCGCCAGCACAAGGGACAGGTCTCAGCCCCAGCATTTT.

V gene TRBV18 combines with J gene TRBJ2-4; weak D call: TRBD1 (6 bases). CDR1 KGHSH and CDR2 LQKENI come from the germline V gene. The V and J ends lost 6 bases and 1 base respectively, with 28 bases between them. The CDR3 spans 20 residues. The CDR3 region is CASSDAYFVQGSRAKNIQYF. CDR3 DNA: TGTGCCAGCTCCGACGCTTACTTTGTACAGGGTTCCCGTGCCAAAAACATTCAGTACTTC.

The CDR3 DNA is TGTGCCAGCAGTGTAATTGGACAGGGGGCTTCACCCCTCCACTTT. Its protein is CASSVIGQGASPLHF. The rearrangement uses TRBV25-1 and TRBJ1-6; 11 positions match TRBD1. Germline CDR1 is MGHDK and CDR2 is SYGVNS. This CDR3 has 15 residues. Germline trimming cut 4 bases from V and 9 bases from J; bases unmatched to any gene: 5.

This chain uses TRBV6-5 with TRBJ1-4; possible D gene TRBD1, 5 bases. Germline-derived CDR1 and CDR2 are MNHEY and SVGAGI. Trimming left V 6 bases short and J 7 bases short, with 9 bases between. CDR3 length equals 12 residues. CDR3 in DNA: TGTGCCAGCAGGGCGACAGCTGAAAAACTGTTTTTT. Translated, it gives CASRATAEKLFF.

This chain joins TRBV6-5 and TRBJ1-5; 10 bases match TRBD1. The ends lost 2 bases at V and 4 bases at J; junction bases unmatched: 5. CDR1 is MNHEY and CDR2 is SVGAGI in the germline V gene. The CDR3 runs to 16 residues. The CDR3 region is CASSYGKDRGNQPQHF. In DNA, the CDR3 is TGTGCCAGCAGTTACGGAAAGGACAGGGGGAATCAGCCCCAGCATTTT.

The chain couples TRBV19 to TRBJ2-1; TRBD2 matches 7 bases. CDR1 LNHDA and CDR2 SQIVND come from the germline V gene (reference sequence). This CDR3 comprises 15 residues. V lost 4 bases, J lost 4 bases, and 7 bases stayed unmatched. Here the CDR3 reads CASSTTGGFYNEQFF. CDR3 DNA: TGTGCCAGTAGTACGACGGGAGGATTTTACAATGAGCAGTTCTTC.

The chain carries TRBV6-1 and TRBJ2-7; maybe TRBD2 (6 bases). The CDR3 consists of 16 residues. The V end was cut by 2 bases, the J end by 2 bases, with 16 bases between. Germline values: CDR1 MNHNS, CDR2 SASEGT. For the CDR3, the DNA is TGTGCCAGCAGTGAATCGGCGGGAAGGTCCCCCTACGAGCAGTACTTC. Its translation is CASSESAGRSPYEQYF.

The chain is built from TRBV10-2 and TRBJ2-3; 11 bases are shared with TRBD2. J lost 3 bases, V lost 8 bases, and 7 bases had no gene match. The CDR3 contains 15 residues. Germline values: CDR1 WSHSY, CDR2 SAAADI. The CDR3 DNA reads TGCGCCAGCTCATCTAGCGGGAGGTTGACAGATACGCAGTATTTT. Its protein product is CASSSSGRLTDTQYF.

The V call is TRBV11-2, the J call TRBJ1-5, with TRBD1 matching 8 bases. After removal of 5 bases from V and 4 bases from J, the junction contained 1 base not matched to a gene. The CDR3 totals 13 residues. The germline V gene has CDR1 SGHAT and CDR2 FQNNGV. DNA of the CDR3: TGTGCCAGCAGCCGACAGGGGAATCAGCCCCAGCATTTT. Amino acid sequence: CASSRQGNQPQHF.

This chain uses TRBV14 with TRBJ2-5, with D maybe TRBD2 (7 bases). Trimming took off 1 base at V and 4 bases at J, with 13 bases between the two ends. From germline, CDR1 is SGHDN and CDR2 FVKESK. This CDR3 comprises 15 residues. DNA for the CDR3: TGTGCCAGCAGCCAAGCTAGGGGGGGCATAGAGACCCAGTACTTC. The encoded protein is CASSQARGGIETQYF.

This CDR3 reads CASSPHGPYEQYF. DNA for the CDR3: TGTGCCAGCAGCCCCCACGGTCCCTACGAGCAGTACTTC. The chain uses TRBV12-3 or TRBV12-4 and TRBJ2-7; D remains ambiguous. Deletions cut 6 bases from V and 2 bases from J, with 11 bases between. The CDR3 sequence is 13 residues long.

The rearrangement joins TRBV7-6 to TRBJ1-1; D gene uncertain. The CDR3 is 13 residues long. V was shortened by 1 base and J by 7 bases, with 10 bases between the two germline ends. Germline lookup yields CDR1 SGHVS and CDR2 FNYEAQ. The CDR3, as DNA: TGTGCCAGCAGCTTAGAACCCAGACATGAAGCTTTCTTT. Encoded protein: CASSLEPRHEAFF.

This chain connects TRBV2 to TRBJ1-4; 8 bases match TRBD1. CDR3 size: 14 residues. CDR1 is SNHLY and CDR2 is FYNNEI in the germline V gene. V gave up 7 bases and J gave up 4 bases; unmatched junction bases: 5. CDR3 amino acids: CASNDRGYNEKLFF. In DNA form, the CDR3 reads TGTGCCAGCAATGACAGGGGCTATAATGAAAAACTGTTTTTT.

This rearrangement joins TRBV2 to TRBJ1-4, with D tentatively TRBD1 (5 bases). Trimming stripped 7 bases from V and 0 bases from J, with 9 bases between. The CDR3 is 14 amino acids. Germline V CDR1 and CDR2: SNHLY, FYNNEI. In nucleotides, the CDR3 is TGTGCCAGCACGGCGGGGCCAACTAATGAAAAACTGTTTTTT. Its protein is CASTAGPTNEKLFF.

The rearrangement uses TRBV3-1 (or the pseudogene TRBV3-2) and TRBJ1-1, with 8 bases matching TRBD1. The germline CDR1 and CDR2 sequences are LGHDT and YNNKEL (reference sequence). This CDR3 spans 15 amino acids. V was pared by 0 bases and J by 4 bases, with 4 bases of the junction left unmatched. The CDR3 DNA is TGTGCCAGCAGCCAAGACAGGGGGCTCGGCACTGAAGCTTTCTTT. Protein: CASSQDRGLGTEAFF.

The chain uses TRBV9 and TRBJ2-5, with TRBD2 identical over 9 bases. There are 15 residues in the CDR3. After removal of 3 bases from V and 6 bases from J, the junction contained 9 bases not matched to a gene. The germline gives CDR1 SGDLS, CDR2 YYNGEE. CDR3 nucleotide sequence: TGTGCCAGCAGCGCAGGCGGGGGGGCCCATCAGACCCAGTACTTC. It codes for CASSAGGGAHQTQYF.

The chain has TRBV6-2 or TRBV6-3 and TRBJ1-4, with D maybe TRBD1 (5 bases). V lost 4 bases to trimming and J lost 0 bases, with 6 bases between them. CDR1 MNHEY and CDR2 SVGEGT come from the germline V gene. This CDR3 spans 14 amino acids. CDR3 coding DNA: TGTGCCAGCAGTTCACAGGCAACTAATGAAAAACTGTTTTTT. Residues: CASSSQATNEKLFF.

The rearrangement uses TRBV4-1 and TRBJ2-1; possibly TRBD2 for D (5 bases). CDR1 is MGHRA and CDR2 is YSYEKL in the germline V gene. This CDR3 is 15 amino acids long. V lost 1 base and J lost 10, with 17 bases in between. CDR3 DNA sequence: TGCGCCAGCAGCCAAGCTTTAGTAGGACTCGTCGAGCAGTTCTTC. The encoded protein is CASSQALVGLVEQFF.

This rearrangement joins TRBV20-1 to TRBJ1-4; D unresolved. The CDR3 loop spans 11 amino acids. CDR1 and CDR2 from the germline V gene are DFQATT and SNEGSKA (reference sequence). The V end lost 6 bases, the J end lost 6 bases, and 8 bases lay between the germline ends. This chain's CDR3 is CSAQQDEKLFF. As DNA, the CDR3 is TGCAGTGCCCAGCAGGATGAAAAACTGTTTTTT.

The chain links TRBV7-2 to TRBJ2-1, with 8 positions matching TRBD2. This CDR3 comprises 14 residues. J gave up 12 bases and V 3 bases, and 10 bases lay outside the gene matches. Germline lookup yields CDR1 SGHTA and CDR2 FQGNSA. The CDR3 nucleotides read TGTGCCAGCAGCTTCGGCGGGGGGAGGATAATGCAGTTCTTC. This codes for CASSFGGGRIMQFF.

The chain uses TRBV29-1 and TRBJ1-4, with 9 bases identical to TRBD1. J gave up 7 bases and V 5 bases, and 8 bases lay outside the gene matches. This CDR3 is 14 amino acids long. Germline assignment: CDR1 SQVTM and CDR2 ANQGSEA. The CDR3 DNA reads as TGCAGCGTTAGACAGGGGGGGGCTGGTGAAAAACTGTTTTTT. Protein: CSVRQGGAGEKLFF.

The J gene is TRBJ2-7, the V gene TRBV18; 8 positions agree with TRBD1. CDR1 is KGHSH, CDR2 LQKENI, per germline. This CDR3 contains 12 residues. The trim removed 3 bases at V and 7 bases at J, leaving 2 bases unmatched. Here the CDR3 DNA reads TGTGCCAGCTCACCTACAGGGGGGGAGCAGTACTTC. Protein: CASSPTGGEQYF.

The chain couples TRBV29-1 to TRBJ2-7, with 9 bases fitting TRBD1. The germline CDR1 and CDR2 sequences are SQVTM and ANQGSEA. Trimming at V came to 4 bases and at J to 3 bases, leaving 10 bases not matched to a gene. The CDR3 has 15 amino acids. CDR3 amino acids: CSVAGTGSNFYEQYF. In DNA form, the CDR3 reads TGCAGCGTTGCCGGGACAGGGTCAAACTTCTACGAGCAGTACTTC.

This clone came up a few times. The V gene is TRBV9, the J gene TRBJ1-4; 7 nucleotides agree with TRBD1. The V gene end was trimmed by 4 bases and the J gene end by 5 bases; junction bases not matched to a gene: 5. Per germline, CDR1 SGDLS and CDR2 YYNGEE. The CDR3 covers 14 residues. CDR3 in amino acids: CASSTQGLNEKLFF. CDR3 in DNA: TGTGCCAGCAGCACACAGGGGTTAAATGAAAAACTGTTTTTT.

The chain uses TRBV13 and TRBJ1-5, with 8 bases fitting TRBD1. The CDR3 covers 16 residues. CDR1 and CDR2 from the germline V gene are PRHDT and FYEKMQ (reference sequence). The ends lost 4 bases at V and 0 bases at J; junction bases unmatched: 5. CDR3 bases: TGTGCCAGCAGCTCGGGACAGGCTTATAGCAATCAGCCCCAGCATTTT. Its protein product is CASSSGQAYSNQPQHF.

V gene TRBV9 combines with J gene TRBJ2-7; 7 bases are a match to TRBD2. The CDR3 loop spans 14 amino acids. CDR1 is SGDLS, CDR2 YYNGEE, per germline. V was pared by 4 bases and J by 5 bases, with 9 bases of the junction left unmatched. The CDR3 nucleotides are TGTGCCAGCAGCCATGGACTAGTCGTAAACGAGCAGTACTTC. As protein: CASSHGLVVNEQYF.

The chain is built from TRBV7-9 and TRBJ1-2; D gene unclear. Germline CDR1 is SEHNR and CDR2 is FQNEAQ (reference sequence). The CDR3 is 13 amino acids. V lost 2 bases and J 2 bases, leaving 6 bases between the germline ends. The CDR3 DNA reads TGTGCCAGCAGCTTATGGCAGAACTATGGCTACACCTTC. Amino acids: CASSLWQNYGYTF.

CDR3 residues: CASKSEGASGNTIYF. The CDR3 region has the DNA TGTGCCAGCAAATCGGAGGGAGCCTCTGGAAACACCATATATTTT. J is TRBJ1-3 and V is TRBV2; D gene unclear. CDR1 and CDR2 (germline): SNHLY, FYNNEI. The length of the CDR3 is 15 residues. The ends were cut back, 7 bases at V and 0 bases at J, with 13 bases in the middle.

CDR3 sequence (DNA): TGTGCCAGCAGCTTAGTGGGACTAGCGGGGGTAGCGGAGACCCAGTACTTC. Protein: CASSLVGLAGVAETQYF. The genes are TRBV13 and TRBJ2-5; TRBD2 matches 14 bases. After removal of 1 base from V and 5 bases from J, the junction contained 6 bases not matched to a gene. Per the germline V gene, CDR1 is PRHDT and CDR2 is FYEKMQ (reference sequence). This CDR3 contains 17 residues. The full variable domain, in which reference TRBV13 and TRBJ2-5 provide the parts outside the CDR3, is AAGVIQSPRHLIKEKRETATLKCYPIPRHDTVYWYQQGPGQDPQFLISFYEKMQSDKGSIPDRFSAQQFSDYHSELNMSSLELGDSALYFCASSLVGLAGVAETQYFGPGTRLLVL.

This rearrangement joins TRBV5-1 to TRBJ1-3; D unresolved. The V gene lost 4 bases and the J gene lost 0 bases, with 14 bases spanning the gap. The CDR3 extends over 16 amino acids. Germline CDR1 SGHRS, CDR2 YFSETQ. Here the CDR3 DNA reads TGCGCCAGCAGCAGCAACGTATTTCGCTCTGGAAACACCATATATTTT. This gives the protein CASSSNVFRSGNTIYF.